The 26 T cell receptor beta chains given below trace back to one sample, sequenced in a study of response to subunit inactivated influenza vaccine. Via MiXCR, TCRdb re-called the RT-PCR reads, giving one row per CDR3 protein. The sample yields about 500,000 distinct CDR3 sequences, around 7.7% seen once. The sequenced sample was PBMCs from blood, obtained less than 30 months after vaccination. These receptors originate from a man aged 45-69 years who received an inactivated influenza vaccine.

The V gene is TRBV28, the J gene TRBJ1-2; D ambiguous. Trimming removed 8 bases at V and 9 bases at J, with 16 bases between. CDR3 length: 12 amino acids. Looked up from germline, CDR1 is MDHEN and CDR2 is SYDVKM. CDR3 in amino acids: CASSPDFFRYTF. CDR3 bases: TGTGCCAGCTCCCCGGACTTTTTTCGCTACACCTTC.

This rearrangement joins TRBV11-2 to TRBJ2-3; 8 bases map to TRBD2. This CDR3 is built from 15 residues. The J segment lost 2 bases and the V segment lost 5 bases, leaving 6 bases of the junction unmatched. The germline CDR1 and CDR2 sequences are SGHAT and FQNNGV. The CDR3 DNA sequence: TGTGCCAGCAGCCCGTTAGCGGGGACCACAGATACGCAGTATTTT. Its protein product is CASSPLAGTTDTQYF. The entire variable domain, with the rest obtained from reference TRBV11-2 and TRBJ2-3, is as follows: EAGVAQSPRYKIIEKRQSVAFWCNPISGHATLYWYQQILGQGPKLLIQFQNNGVVDDSQLPKDRFSAERLKGVDSTLKIQPAKLEDSAVYLCASSPLAGTTDTQYFGPGTRLTVL.

The chain combines TRBV4-2 with TRBJ2-2; D is possibly TRBD1 (5 bases). The CDR3 runs to 15 residues. CDR1 and CDR2 from the germline V gene are LGHNA and YNFKEQ. V lost 2 bases and J 2 bases, leaving 9 bases between the germline ends. The chain's CDR3 is CASSQSDSNTGELFF. As DNA, the CDR3 is TGTGCCAGCAGCCAATCCGACAGCAACACCGGGGAGCTGTTTTTT.

This chain uses TRBV2 with TRBJ1-2; 8 bases agree with TRBD1. Germline CDR1 is SNHLY and CDR2 is FYNNEI. The CDR3 sequence is 14 residues long. The trim removed 1 base at V and 4 bases at J, leaving 2 bases unmatched. CDR3 sequence: CASSEGTGRYGYTF. For the CDR3, the DNA is TGTGCCAGCAGTGAAGGGACAGGGCGCTATGGCTACACCTTC.

V usage is TRBV10-3 and J usage is TRBJ2-5, with D possibly being TRBD2 (6 bases). Between the trimmed V and J ends, which lost 10 bases and 1 base, there was a span of 10 bases. CDR1 ENHRY and CDR2 SYGVKD come from the germline V gene. The CDR3 is made up of 12 amino acids. CDR3 loop: CATSGGQETQYF. In DNA form, the CDR3 reads TGTGCCACCTCCGGGGGCCAAGAGACCCAGTACTTC.

The chain is built from TRBV12-3 or TRBV12-4 and TRBJ2-1; 14 bases agree with TRBD2. The trim removed 6 bases at V and 13 bases at J, leaving 11 bases unmatched. CDR3 size: 15 residues. The DNA for the CDR3 is TGTGCCAGCAGCCGACTAGCGGGAGGGCCCACGGCCCAGTTCTTC. This translates into CASSRLAGGPTAQFF.

This clonotype was seen more than once but under ten times. This sequence joins TRBV28 and TRBJ1-5; 12 positions agree with TRBD1. V was clipped by 6 bases and J by 2 bases; unmatched bases: 8. CDR3 size: 17 residues. CDR1 is MDHEN and CDR2 is SYDVKM in the germline V gene. CDR3 in DNA: TGTGCCAGCAGCCGGATCGGGACAGGGGGCGGCAATCAGCCCCAGCATTTT. Its protein is CASSRIGTGGGNQPQHF.

The J gene is TRBJ2-7, the V gene TRBV29-1, with D possibly being TRBD1 (5 bases). Germline values: CDR1 SQVTM, CDR2 ANQGSEA. The CDR3 has 14 amino acids. Trimming took off 4 bases at V and 0 bases at J, with 13 bases between the two ends. Written as DNA, the CDR3 is TGCAGCGTTGGCACAGGAGCGTACTCCTACGAGCAGTACTTC. Protein sequence: CSVGTGAYSYEQYF.

This clonotype was seen more than once but under ten times. The chain employs TRBV27 and TRBJ2-2, with TRBD2 identical over 7 bases. The CDR3 extends over 15 amino acids. CDR1 is MNHEY, CDR2 SMNVEV, per germline (reference sequence). V was clipped by 5 bases and J by 4 bases; unmatched bases: 7. CDR3 sequence (DNA): TGTGCCAGCAGTATCTTTGGGGGGGGCACCGGGGAGCTGTTTTTT. This codes for CASSIFGGGTGELFF.

There are many counts of this clonotype. The rearrangement uses TRBV4-1 and TRBJ2-4; 8 bases match TRBD1. With 2 bases clipped from V and 1 base from J, the junction kept 7 bases outside the gene matches. CDR3 length equals 17 residues. CDR1 and CDR2 (germline): MGHRA, YSYEKL. The CDR3 here is CASSQTDRARAKNIQYF. DNA for the CDR3: TGCGCCAGCAGCCAAACGGACAGGGCGAGGGCCAAAAACATTCAGTACTTC.

The chain links TRBV6-5 to TRBJ1-2; D ambiguous. V lost 2 bases, J lost 0 bases, and 7 bases lay in between. The CDR3 runs 14 residues. Germline V gene sequence: CDR1 MNHEY, CDR2 SVGAGI. Here the CDR3 DNA reads TGTGCCAGCAGTTACGGGTACCCTAACTATGGCTACACCTTC. This translates into CASSYGYPNYGYTF.

This clonotype has just a few counts. This chain uses TRBV4-3 with TRBJ2-2; D is undetermined. V was clipped by 0 bases and J by 4 bases, with 6 bases between them. The CDR3 loop spans 14 amino acids. Germline loops: CDR1 LGHNA, CDR2 YSLEER. The CDR3 reads CASSQEEATGELFF. The CDR3 DNA follows: TGCGCCAGCAGCCAAGAAGAAGCCACCGGGGAGCTGTTTTTT.

This clonotype came up many times. The chain is built from TRBV7-8 and TRBJ2-2; 9 bases agree with TRBD1. CDR3 length: 15 amino acids. V trimming: 2 bases; J trimming: 7 bases; junction bases outside the gene matches: 5. CDR1 is SGHVS, CDR2 FQNEAQ, per germline. The CDR3 DNA reads TGTGCCAGCAGCTTAATGGACAGGGGTTTCGGGGAGCTGTTTTTT. Its protein product is CASSLMDRGFGELFF.

The J gene is TRBJ2-6, the V gene TRBV7-2; D not certain. The CDR3 length is 14 residues. CDR1 is SGHTA and CDR2 is FQGNSA in the germline V gene. V lost 8 bases, J lost 3 bases, and 11 bases lay in between. CDR3 sequence (DNA): TGTGCCAGCGGGATGGGAAGTGGGGCCAACGTCCTGACTTTC. It is translated as CASGMGSGANVLTF.

The chain couples TRBV10-3 to TRBJ2-1; perhaps TRBD2 as D (6 bases). Between the trimmed V and J ends, which lost 1 base and 5 bases, there was a span of 6 bases. The CDR3 spans 13 residues. Per germline, CDR1 ENHRY and CDR2 SYGVKD. CDR3 sequence (DNA): TGTGCCATCAGTGAGTGGGGGGACAATGAGCAGTTCTTC. Translating gives CAISEWGDNEQFF.

The rearrangement joins TRBV29-1 to TRBJ1-2, with D possibly being TRBD1 (5 bases). CDR1 SQVTM and CDR2 ANQGSEA come from the germline V gene. V dropped 0 bases and J dropped 0 bases, with 8 bases sitting between them. There are 14 residues in the CDR3. The CDR3 sequence: CSVEDRASNYGYTF. DNA of the CDR3: TGCAGCGTTGAAGACAGGGCATCTAACTATGGCTACACCTTC.

This clonotype was observed at least ten times. The rearrangement uses TRBV12-3 or TRBV12-4 and TRBJ1-1; the match to TRBD1 covers 7 bases. V was clipped by 5 bases and J by 13 bases; unmatched bases: 7. The CDR3 sequence is 11 residues long. DNA of the CDR3: TGTGCCAGCAGTATAGGACAGGAGGGTTTCTTT. It specifies CASSIGQEGFF.

This clonotype has ten or more counts. V and J are TRBV15 and TRBJ2-1; no clear D. The CDR3 extends over 14 amino acids. V lost 1 base, J lost 4 bases, and 8 bases lay in between. Germline-derived CDR1 and CDR2 are LNHNV and YYDKDF (reference sequence). CDR3 sequence reads: CATSRGGQYNEQFF. In DNA, the CDR3 is TGTGCCACCAGCAGAGGTGGGCAGTACAATGAGCAGTTCTTC.

This clonotype was counted ten times or more. The chain couples TRBV7-8 to TRBJ1-1; a weak D match, TRBD1 (6 bases). Germline V gene data show CDR1 as SGHVS and CDR2 as FQNEAQ. V lost 1 base and J lost 3, with 12 bases in between. This CDR3 comprises 15 residues. This chain's CDR3 is CASSLVGGGYTEAFF. For the CDR3, the DNA is TGTGCCAGCAGCTTAGTAGGGGGAGGATACACTGAAGCTTTCTTT.

This clonotype was seen a few times. V gene TRBV4-3 combines with J gene TRBJ2-5, with D possibly matching TRBD1 (6 bases). V lost 0 bases to trimming and J lost 6 bases, with 14 bases between them. CDR1 and CDR2 (germline): LGHNA, YSLEER. The CDR3 contains 15 residues. The CDR3 region has the DNA TGCGCCAGCAGCCAAGATTGGGCAGGGGAAAAGACCCAGTACTTC. Translation: CASSQDWAGEKTQYF.

This chain links TRBV5-1 with TRBJ2-7, with 10 bases aligning to TRBD2. The CDR3 is 14 amino acids. V was pared by 4 bases and J by 6 bases, with 7 bases of the junction left unmatched. From germline, CDR1 is SGHRS and CDR2 YFSETQ. The CDR3 coding sequence is TGCGCCAGCAGCCCGGGGACTAGCGATGGCGAGCAGTACTTC. Amino acid sequence: CASSPGTSDGEQYF.

CDR3 sequence: CASSSGFRYGYTF. Written as DNA, the CDR3 is TGTGCCAGCAGTTCAGGGTTTCGCTATGGCTACACCTTC. This chain connects TRBV6-2 or TRBV6-3 to TRBJ1-2; D possibly corresponds to TRBD1 (5 bases). The CDR3 length is 13 residues. Germline assignment: CDR1 MNHEY and CDR2 SVGEGT. The ends were cut back, 4 bases at V and 4 bases at J, with 10 bases in the middle.

This clonotype was seen many times. The chain recombines TRBV27 with TRBJ2-1; 9 bases are shared with TRBD2. V was pared by 2 bases and J by 2 bases, with 10 bases of the junction left unmatched. There are 18 residues in the CDR3. CDR1 is MNHEY, CDR2 SMNVEV, per germline (reference sequence). CDR3 sequence: CASSLLGLARIAYNEQFF. CDR3 DNA: TGTGCCAGCAGTTTACTGGGACTAGCACGAATCGCCTACAATGAGCAGTTCTTC.

The chain joins TRBV5-1 to TRBJ2-3, with 7 nucleotides matching TRBD2. The length of the CDR3 is 15 residues. Losses at the gene ends were 4 bases for V and 1 base for J; bases not matched to a gene: 6. The germline V gene encodes CDR1 SGHRS and CDR2 YFSETQ. CDR3 amino acids: CASSTGTTRTDTQYF. The CDR3, as DNA: TGCGCCAGCAGCACCGGGACTACACGCACAGATACGCAGTATTTT.

The V call is TRBV7-2, the J call TRBJ2-3, with 9 bases matching TRBD1. Looked up from germline, CDR1 is SGHTA and CDR2 is FQGNSA. The CDR3 loop spans 17 amino acids. V was clipped by 5 bases and J by 2 bases; unmatched bases: 11. DNA of the CDR3: TGTGCCAGCAGCCTTTTTCCGGGACAGGGTTACACAGATACGCAGTATTTT. Residues: CASSLFPGQGYTDTQYF. Filled out from reference TRBV7-2 and TRBJ2-3, the complete variable domain reads GAGVSQSPSNKVTEKGKDVELRCDPISGHTALYWYRQSLGQGLEFLIYFQGNSAPDKSGLPSDRFSAERTGGSVSTLTIQRTQQEDSAVYLCASSLFPGQGYTDTQYFGPGTRLTVL.

This clonotype was seen a few times. The chain links TRBV20-1 to TRBJ2-7, with 7 bases lining up with TRBD2. The CDR3 is 13 residues long. Germline loops: CDR1 DFQATT, CDR2 SNEGSKA (reference sequence). J gave up 2 bases and V 6 bases, and 7 bases lay outside the gene matches. The CDR3 DNA sequence: TGCAGTGCCCCCGTCGGGGGGACCTACGAGCAGTACTTC. This encodes CSAPVGGTYEQYF.